This is a list of T cell receptor beta chains from one sample in a study of T cells in Graves' hyperthyroidism and ophthalmopathy. TCRdb passed the multiplex PCR reads through MiXCR, listing each CDR3 protein once. The table shows 600,000 to 900,000 distinct CDR3 sequences, with less than 20% occurring only once. Sequencing was carried out using blood. These receptors all come from a man between 18 and 35 years old with Graves' hyperthyroidism. Both conserved end residues are part of each CDR3. The D gene is left open where the match is weak.

V gene	D gene	CDR3 length	J gene	CDR3 protein
TRBV28	.	12	TRBJ1-1	CASSKWNTEAFF
TRBV6-6	.	15	TRBJ1-1	CASSYSPGSKTEAFF
TRBV7-9	.	13	TRBJ2-1	CASSLVGRGEQFF
TRBV29-1	.	17	TRBJ1-1	CSVDSGVRSLFYTEAFF
TRBV5-1	.	12	TRBJ2-2	CASSDACGELFF
TRBV7-9	.	15	TRBJ1-4	CASSSQTERGEKLFF
TRBV25-1	.	16	TRBJ2-5	CASSVGGRGVQETQYF
TRBV6-2/TRBV6-3	.	16	TRBJ2-2	CASSYKETSFSGELFF
TRBV28	.	14	TRBJ1-5	CASSRSGIYQPQHF
TRBV9	.	15	TRBJ1-4	CASSGGSSTNEKLFF
TRBV20-1	.	13	TRBJ2-3	CSAQTSTRDTQYF
TRBV10-3	TRBD1	13	TRBJ2-3	CASGTGSTDTQYF
TRBV27	.	13	TRBJ2-6	CASHQSGANVLTF
TRBV7-2	.	15	TRBJ2-7	CASSFRLVASYEQYF
TRBV20-1	.	13	TRBJ2-7	CSARDPDRYEQYF
TRBV5-1	.	14	TRBJ2-4	CASSWDAAKNIQYF
TRBV28	.	16	TRBJ1-1	CASSLSAGGRNTEAFF
TRBV20-1	TRBD1	15	TRBJ2-3	CSARPVQQGADTQYF
TRBV7-9	TRBD2	14	TRBJ2-1	CASSPPGTNNEQFF
TRBV10-3	.	14	TRBJ1-1	CAISGAVGVTEAFF
TRBV5-1	TRBD1	17	TRBJ2-7	CASSRTGGEAEGLEQYF
TRBV2	.	13	TRBJ2-7	CASSITSRYEQYF
TRBV28	.	13	TRBJ2-7	CASSFKNPYEQYF
TRBV3-1	TRBD1	14	TRBJ2-3	CASSQGTGTDTQYF
TRBV12-3/TRBV12-4	.	16	TRBJ1-6	CASSFFPGSLNPPLHF